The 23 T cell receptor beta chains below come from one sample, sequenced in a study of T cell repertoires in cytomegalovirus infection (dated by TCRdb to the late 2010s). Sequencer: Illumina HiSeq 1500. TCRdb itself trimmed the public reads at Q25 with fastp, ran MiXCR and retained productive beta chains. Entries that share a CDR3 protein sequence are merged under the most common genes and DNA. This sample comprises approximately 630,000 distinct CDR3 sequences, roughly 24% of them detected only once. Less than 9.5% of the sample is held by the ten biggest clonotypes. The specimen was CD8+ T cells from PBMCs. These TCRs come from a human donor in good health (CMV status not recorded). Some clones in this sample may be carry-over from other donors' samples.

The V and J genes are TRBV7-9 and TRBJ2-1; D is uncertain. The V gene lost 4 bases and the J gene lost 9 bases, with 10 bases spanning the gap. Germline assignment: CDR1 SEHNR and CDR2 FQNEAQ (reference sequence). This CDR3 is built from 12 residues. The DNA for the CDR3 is TGTGCCAGCAGCTCCTCTTCGGTTGAGCAGTTCTTC. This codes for CASSSSSVEQFF.

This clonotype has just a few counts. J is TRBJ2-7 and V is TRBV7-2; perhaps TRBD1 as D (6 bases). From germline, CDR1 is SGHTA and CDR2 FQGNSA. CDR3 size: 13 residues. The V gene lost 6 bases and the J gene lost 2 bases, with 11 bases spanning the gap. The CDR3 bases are TGTGCCAGCAGACCCGGGACAACCTACGAGCAGTACTTC. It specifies CASRPGTTYEQYF. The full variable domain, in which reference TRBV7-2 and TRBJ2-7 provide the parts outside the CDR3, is GAGVSQSPSNKVTEKGKDVELRCDPISGHTALYWYRQSLGQGLEFLIYFQGNSAPDKSGLPSDRFSAERTGGSVSTLTIQRTQQEDSAVYLCASRPGTTYEQYFGPGTRLTVT.

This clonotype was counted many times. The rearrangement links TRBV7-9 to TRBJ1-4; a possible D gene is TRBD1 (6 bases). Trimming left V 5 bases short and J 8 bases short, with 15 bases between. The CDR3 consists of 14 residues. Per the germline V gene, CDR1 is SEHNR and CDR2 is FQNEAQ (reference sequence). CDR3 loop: CASSPTPDREKLFF. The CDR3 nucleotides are TGTGCCAGCAGCCCAACCCCCGACAGGGAAAAACTGTTTTTT.

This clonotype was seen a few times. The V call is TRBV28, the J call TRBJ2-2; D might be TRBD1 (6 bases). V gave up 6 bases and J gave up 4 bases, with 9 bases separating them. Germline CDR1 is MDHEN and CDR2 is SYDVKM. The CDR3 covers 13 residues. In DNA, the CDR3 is TGTGCCAGCAGGGACAGCGCCACCGGGGAGCTGTTTTTT. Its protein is CASRDSATGELFF. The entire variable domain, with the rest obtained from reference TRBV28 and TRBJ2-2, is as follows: DVKVTQSSRYLVKRTGEKVFLECVQDMDHENMFWYRQDPGLGLRLIYFSYDVKMKEKGDIPEGYSVSREKKERFSLILESASTNQTSMYLCASRDSATGELFFGEGSRLTVL.

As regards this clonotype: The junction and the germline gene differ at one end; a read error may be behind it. The DNA of the CDR3 is TGTGCCACCAGTAGAGACAGGGGACTAAATCAGCCCCAGCATTTT. This translates into CATSRDRGLNQPQHF. This sequence joins TRBV15 and TRBJ1-5, with 8 bases lining up with TRBD1. The CDR3 extends over 15 amino acids. The germline CDR1 and CDR2 sequences are LNHNV and YYDKDF (reference sequence).

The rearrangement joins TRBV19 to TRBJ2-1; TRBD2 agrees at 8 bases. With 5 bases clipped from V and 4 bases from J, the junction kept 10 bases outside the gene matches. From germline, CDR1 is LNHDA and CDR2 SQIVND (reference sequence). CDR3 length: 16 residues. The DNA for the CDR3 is TGTGCCAGTAGTCACGGACTAGCTACAAATTACAATGAGCAGTTCTTC. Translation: CASSHGLATNYNEQFF.

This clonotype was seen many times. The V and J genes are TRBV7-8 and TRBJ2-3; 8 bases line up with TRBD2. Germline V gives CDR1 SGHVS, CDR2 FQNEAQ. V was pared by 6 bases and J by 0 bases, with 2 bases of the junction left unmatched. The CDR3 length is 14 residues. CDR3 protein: CASSVAGSTDTQYF. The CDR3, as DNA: TGTGCCAGCAGTGTAGCGGGGAGCACAGATACGCAGTATTTT. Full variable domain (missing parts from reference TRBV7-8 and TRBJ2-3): GAGVSQSPRYKVAKRGQDVALRCDPISGHVSLFWYQQALGQGPEFLTYFQNEAQLDKSGLPSDRFFAERPEGSVSTLKIQRTQQEDSAVYLCASSVAGSTDTQYFGPGTRLTVL.

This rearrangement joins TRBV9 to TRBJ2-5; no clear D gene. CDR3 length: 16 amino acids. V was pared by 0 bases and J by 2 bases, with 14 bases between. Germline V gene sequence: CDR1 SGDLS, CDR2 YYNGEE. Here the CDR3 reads CASSVEAGPDQETQYF. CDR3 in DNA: TGTGCCAGCAGCGTAGAGGCAGGCCCCGATCAAGAGACCCAGTACTTC. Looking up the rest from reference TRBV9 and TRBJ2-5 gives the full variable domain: DSGVTQTPKHLITATGQRVTLRCSPRSGDLSVYWYQQSLDQGLQFLIQYYNGEERAKGNILERFSAQQFPDLHSELNLSSLELGDSALYFCASSVEAGPDQETQYFGPGTRLLVL.

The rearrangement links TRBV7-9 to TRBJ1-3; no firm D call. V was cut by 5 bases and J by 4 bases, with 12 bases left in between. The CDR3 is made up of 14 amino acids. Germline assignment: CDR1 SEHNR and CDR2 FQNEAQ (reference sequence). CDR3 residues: CASSGRSTGNTIYF. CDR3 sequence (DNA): TGTGCCAGCAGCGGACGTTCCACGGGAAACACCATATATTTT. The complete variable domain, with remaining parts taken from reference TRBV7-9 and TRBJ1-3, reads DTGVSQNPRHKITKRGQNVTFRCDPISEHNRLYWYRQTLGQGPEFLTYFQNEAQLEKSRLLSDRFSAERPKGSFSTLEIQRTEQGDSAMYLCASSGRSTGNTIYFGEGSWLTVV.

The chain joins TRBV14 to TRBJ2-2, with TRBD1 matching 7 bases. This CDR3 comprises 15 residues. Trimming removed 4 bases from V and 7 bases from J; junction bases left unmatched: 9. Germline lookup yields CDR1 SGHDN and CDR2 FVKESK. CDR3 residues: CASSLRQGRVGELFF. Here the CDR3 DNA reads TGTGCCAGCAGCCTTCGACAGGGAAGGGTCGGGGAGCTGTTTTTT.

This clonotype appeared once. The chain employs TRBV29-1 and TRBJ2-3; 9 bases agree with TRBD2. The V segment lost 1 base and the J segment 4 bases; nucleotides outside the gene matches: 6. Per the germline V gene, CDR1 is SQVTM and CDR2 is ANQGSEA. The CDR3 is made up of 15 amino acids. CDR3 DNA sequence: TGCAGCGTTGAAGGACTAGCGGTTAGACCAGATACGCAGTATTTT. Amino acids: CSVEGLAVRPDTQYF.

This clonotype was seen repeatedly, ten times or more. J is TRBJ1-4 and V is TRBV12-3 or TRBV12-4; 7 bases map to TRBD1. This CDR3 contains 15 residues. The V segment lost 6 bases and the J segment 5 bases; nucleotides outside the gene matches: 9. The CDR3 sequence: CASSRTTGQNEKLFF. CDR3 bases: TGTGCCAGCAGCCGGACCACGGGACAGAATGAAAAACTGTTTTTT.

The CDR3 sequence is CASSPSGGSNTQYF. DNA for the CDR3: TGCGCCAGCAGCCCCAGCGGGGGATCAAATACGCAGTATTTT. The chain has TRBV4-3 and TRBJ2-3; 8 positions agree with TRBD2. Unmatched junction bases numbered 7, after V lost 4 bases and J lost 7 bases. Germline V gene sequence: CDR1 LGHNA, CDR2 YSLEER. The CDR3 runs 14 residues.

CDR3 region: CASTAGGGIPASADTQYF. The CDR3 DNA reads as TGTGCCAGCACCGCGGGCGGGGGAATCCCGGCTAGCGCAGATACGCAGTATTTT. This chain links TRBV28 with TRBJ2-3; TRBD2 matches 7 bases. The CDR3 is 18 residues long. V dropped 7 bases and J dropped 4; count of bases not matched to a gene: 20. Germline CDR1 MDHEN, CDR2 SYDVKM.

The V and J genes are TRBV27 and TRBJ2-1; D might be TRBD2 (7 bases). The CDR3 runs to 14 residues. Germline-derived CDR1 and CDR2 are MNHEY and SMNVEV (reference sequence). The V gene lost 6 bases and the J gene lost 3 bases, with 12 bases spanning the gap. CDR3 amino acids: CASRDGGHYNEQFF. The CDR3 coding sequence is TGTGCCAGCAGGGACGGGGGGCACTACAATGAGCAGTTCTTC.

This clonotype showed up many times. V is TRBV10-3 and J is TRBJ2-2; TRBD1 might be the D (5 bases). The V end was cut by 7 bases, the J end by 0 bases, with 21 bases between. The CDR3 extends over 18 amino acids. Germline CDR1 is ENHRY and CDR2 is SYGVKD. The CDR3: CAITLGHTKRPNTGELFF. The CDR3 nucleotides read TGTGCCATCACCTTGGGGCATACTAAAAGACCGAACACCGGGGAGCTGTTTTTT.

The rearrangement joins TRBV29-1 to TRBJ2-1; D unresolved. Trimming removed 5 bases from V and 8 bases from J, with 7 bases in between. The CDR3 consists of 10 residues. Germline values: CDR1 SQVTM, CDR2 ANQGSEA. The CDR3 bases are TGCAGCGTTCTCGGCGATGAGCAGTTCTTC. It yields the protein CSVLGDEQFF.

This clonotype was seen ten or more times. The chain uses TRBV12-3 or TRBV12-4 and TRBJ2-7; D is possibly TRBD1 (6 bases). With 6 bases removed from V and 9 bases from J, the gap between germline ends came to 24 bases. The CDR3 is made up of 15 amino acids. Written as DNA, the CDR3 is TGTGCCAGCAGGGGTGGACAGAACCCCTACGAAGGGCAGTACTTC. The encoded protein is CASRGGQNPYEGQYF.

The CDR3: CASSPGKGKAFF. CDR3 nucleotide sequence: TGTGCCAGCAGCCCCGGGAAGGGAAAGGCTTTCTTT. V is TRBV7-9 and J is TRBJ1-1; no definite D call. Per the germline V gene, CDR1 is SEHNR and CDR2 is FQNEAQ (reference sequence). CDR3 size: 12 residues. Trimming took 5 bases from V and 11 from J, leaving 15 bases between them.

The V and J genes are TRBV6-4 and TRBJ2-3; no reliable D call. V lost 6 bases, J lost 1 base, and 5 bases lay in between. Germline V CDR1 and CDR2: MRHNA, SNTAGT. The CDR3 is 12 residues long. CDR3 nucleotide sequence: TGTGCCAGCAGACGACGCACAGATACGCAGTATTTT. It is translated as CASRRRTDTQYF.

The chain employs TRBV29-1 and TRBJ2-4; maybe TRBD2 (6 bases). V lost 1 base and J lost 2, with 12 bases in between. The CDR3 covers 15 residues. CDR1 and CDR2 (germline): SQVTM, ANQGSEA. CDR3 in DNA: TGCAGCGTTGAAGGCGCCGCGGGGACCAAAAACATTCAGTACTTC. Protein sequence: CSVEGAAGTKNIQYF.

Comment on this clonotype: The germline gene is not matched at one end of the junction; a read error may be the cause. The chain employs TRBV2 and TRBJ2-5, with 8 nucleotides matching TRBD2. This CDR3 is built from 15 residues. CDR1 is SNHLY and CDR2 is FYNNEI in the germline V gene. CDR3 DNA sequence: TGTGTCAGCATCTTGACTAGCGCTGGAGGAGAGACCCAGTACTTC. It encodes CVSILTSAGGETQYF.

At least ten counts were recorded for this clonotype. The CDR3 spells CASSPGTGKFETQYF. The CDR3 bases are TGTGCCAGCAGCCCCGGGACAGGGAAGTTTGAGACCCAGTACTTC. The chain employs TRBV7-9 and TRBJ2-5; the match to TRBD1 covers 9 bases. The CDR3 sequence is 15 residues long. After removal of 5 bases from V and 5 bases from J, the junction contained 9 bases not matched to a gene. Germline V gene lookup returns CDR1 SEHNR and CDR2 FQNEAQ (reference sequence).